The clone carrying this T cell receptor (beta chain) was recorded a few times. The data are from a study of long-term antiretroviral therapy in people with HIV. Every donor contributed at least one pre-ART and at least two post-ART PBMC samples. None of the participants with HIV were treated outside the United States. At the survey level, the v3.0 immunoSEQ assay was run. The repertoire was sequenced with immunoSEQ multiplex PCR; TCRdb's copy has only in-frame clones and lacks some. The sample lists tens of thousands of clones, around 80% occurring once. Germline assignment: CDR1 SGHNT and CDR2 YYREEE (reference sequence). The CDR3 runs to 16 residues. Deletions cut 5 bases from V and 0 bases from J, with 14 bases between.

The chain couples TRBV5-4 to TRBJ1-4; D might be TRBD1 (5 bases). The sequence was obtained from a woman aged 40 to 55 with HIV. The specimen was unsorted PBMCs, collected 0.5 years after starting antiretroviral therapy. The CDR3 spells CASSSGTPTTNEKLFF. The DNA of the CDR3 is TGTGCCAGCAGTTCCGGGACGCCCACAACTAATGAAAAACTGTTTTTT.